This T cell receptor beta chain derives from a study of T-cell memory formation after mild COVID-19. General study points: Nothing showed for sure that second-wave clones peaking on day 37 were SARS-CoV-2 specific. In pre-infection memory, a portion of responding clones appeared, which suggested that cross-reactive memory joined. Day 15 to 85 contractors were CD4/CD8 balanced; later expanders leaned CD4+.

The CDR3 has 16 residues. The germline V gene encodes CDR1 SGHAT and CDR2 FQNNGV. V gave up 2 bases and J gave up 3 bases; unmatched junction bases: 10. Turning to this clonotype: Its antigen is unknown.

MiXCR, run by TCRdb on the 5' RACE reads, gives a single entry per CDR3 protein. The top ten clones hold around 8% of a sample with hundreds of thousands of distinct CDR3 sequences, 20% of them seen once. The chain joins TRBV11-2 to TRBJ2-7, with 7 bases that match TRBD2. The receptor's source is an adult woman who had mild COVID-19 (a few samples of this study predate the infection). Cell type and time point are not known. Input material: PBMCs or a T cell subset sorted from them (not recorded which). CDR3 nucleotides: TGTGCCAGCAGCTTATATTACGGCGGGAGCGGCTACGAGCAGTACTTC. It codes for CASSLYYGGSGYEQYF.